Following are 8 T cell receptor beta chains from one sample sequenced in a study of beta chain features in type 1 diabetes. Study-wide points: Shorter TCRB CDR3s, moderately but significantly so, marked every one of the four CD4+ subsets in Type 1 diabetes patients.

Expressed TCRB transcripts were sequenced because the entire RNA isolate underwent reverse transcription. Sequenced by immunoSEQ multiplex PCR; TCRdb stores in-frame clones only, minus some. Here the sample spans some 350,000 clones, 8.5% to 10% being singletons. Their specific antigens are unknown. Sequenced material: central memory CD4+ T cells from blood. The receptors originated from a man under 40 with type 1 diabetes.

A few counts support this clone. This chain connects TRBV30 to TRBJ2-1; TRBD1 agrees at 10 bases. V lost 2 bases, J lost 4 bases, and 5 bases stayed unmatched. This CDR3 region has 15 residues. Germline CDR1 and CDR2: GTSNPN and SVGIG (reference sequence). This CDR3 reads CAWSSDRGRYNEQFF. The CDR3 bases are TGTGCCTGGAGTTCCGACAGGGGGCGATACAATGAGCAGTTCTTC. The complete variable domain, with remaining parts taken from reference TRBV30 and TRBJ2-1, reads SQTIHQWPATLVQPVGSPLSLECTVEGTSNPNLYWYRQAAGRGLQLLFYSVGIGQISSEVPQNLSASRPQDRQFILSSKKLLLSDSGFYLCAWSSDRGRYNEQFFGPGTRLTVL.

This clone occurred a few times. One end of the junction is discordant with germline, which a read error may explain. The V call is TRBV2, the J call TRBJ1-4; D not certain. CDR1 SNHLY and CDR2 FYNNEI come from the germline V gene. The CDR3 runs to 11 residues. CDR3 sequence reads: CASNMFKRPVF. CDR3 nucleotide sequence: TGTGCCAGCAATATGTTCAAGAGGCCCGTTTTT. Supplemented by reference TRBV2 and TRBJ1-4, the full variable domain reads EPEVTQTPSHQVTQMGQEVILRCVPISNHLYFYWYRQILGQKVEFLVSFYNNEISEKSEIFDDQFSVERPDGSNFTLKIRSTKLEDSAMYFCASNMFKRPVFGSGTQLSVL.

The chain's CDR3 is CASSSPLRKDYGYTF. The CDR3 DNA is TGTGCCAGCAGCTCCCCCCTCCGTAAGGACTATGGCTACACCTTC. The chain combines TRBV4-2 with TRBJ1-2; no clear D. The CDR3 runs to 15 residues. Trimming took 5 bases from V and 3 from J, leaving 16 bases between them. Germline V gene lookup returns CDR1 LGHNA and CDR2 YNFKEQ.

CDR3 sequence (DNA): TGTGCCAGCAGCTCACAGGGCAATGAGCAGTTCTTC. Its protein is CASSSQGNEQFF. The chain uses TRBV11-2 and TRBJ2-1; D is possibly TRBD1 (6 bases). Germline loops: CDR1 SGHAT, CDR2 FQNNGV. Trimming removed 4 bases from V and 6 bases from J, with 7 bases in between. The CDR3 is 12 amino acids.

This clone came up a few times. V usage is TRBV28 and J usage is TRBJ2-7, with D hard to call. The ends were cut back, 3 bases at V and 0 bases at J, with 9 bases in the middle. Germline V gene data show CDR1 as MDHEN and CDR2 as SYDVKM. The CDR3 spans 14 residues. This chain's CDR3 is CASSLRRTSYEQYF. As DNA, the CDR3 is TGTGCCAGCAGTTTGCGCAGGACCTCCTACGAGCAGTACTTC.

This chain connects TRBV7-8 to TRBJ2-3; 7 bases fit TRBD1. CDR1 SGHVS and CDR2 FQNEAQ come from the germline V gene. The CDR3 covers 13 residues. Trimming took 11 bases from V and 2 from J; bases not matched to a gene: 7. The CDR3 DNA reads as TGTGCCTCCTGGGGACAGCACACAGATACGCAGTATTTT. This translates into CASWGQHTDTQYF.

The V call is TRBV6-1, the J call TRBJ1-1; unclear D gene. The CDR3 consists of 10 residues. The germline CDR1 and CDR2 sequences are MNHNS and SASEGT. The V end was cut by 10 bases, the J end by 5 bases, with 8 bases between. This CDR3 reads CAIRQTEAFF. The CDR3 coding sequence is TGTGCCATCAGACAAACTGAAGCTTTCTTT.

This clone was picked up a small number of times. The genes are TRBV28 and TRBJ1-1; TRBD1 is a possible D gene (5 bases). Trimming cost V 5 bases and J 3 bases, with 16 bases left between them. The CDR3 runs to 15 residues. The germline CDR1 and CDR2 sequences are MDHEN and SYDVKM. CDR3 in DNA: TGTGCCAGCAGTCTCCCTAACATGGGGCACACTGAAGCTTTCTTT. The encoded protein is CASSLPNMGHTEAFF.